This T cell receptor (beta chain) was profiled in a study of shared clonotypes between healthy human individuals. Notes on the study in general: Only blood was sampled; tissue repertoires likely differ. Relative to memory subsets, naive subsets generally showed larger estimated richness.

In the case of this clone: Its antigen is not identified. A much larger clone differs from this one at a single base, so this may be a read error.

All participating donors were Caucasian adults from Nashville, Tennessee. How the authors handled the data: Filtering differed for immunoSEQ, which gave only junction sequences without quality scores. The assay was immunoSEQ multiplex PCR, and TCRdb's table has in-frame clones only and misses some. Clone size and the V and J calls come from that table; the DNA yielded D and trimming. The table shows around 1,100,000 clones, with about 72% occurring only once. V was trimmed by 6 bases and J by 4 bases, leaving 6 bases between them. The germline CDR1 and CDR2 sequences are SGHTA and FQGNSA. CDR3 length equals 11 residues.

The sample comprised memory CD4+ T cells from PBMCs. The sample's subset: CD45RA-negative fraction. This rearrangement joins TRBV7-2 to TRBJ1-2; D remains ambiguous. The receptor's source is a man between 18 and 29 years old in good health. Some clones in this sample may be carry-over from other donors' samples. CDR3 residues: CASRGSYGYTF. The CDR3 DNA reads TGTGCCAGCAGGGGGTCCTATGGCTACACCTTC. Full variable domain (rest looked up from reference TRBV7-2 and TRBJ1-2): GAGVSQSPSNKVTEKGKDVELRCDPISGHTALYWYRQSLGQGLEFLIYFQGNSAPDKSGLPSDRFSAERTGGSVSTLTIQRTQQEDSAVYLCASRGSYGYTFGSGTRLTVV.